This passage covers 8 T cell receptor beta chains from one sample sequenced in a study of T cells in Graves' hyperthyroidism and ophthalmopathy (dated by TCRdb to about 2019). The library was obtained by multiplex PCR. Sequencing took place on an Illumina HiSeq 2000. Amplification of TCR beta CDR3 regions was carried out from RNA transcripts. For the first round of RT-PCR on the TCR CDR3, the HTBI primer set was used together with the Qiagen OneStep RT-PCR kit. Using fastp trimming at Q25 and MiXCR clonotype assembly, TCRdb reanalyzed the public sequencing data and kept in-frame beta chains. Rows matching on CDR3 protein sequence are summarized as one entry with the most common DNA and genes. The sample records 700,000 or so distinct CDR3 sequences, 15% to 20% of which are singletons. The biggest ten clones account for around 7.7% of the sample. Sequenced sample: blood. All receptors derive from a man younger than 35 with Graves' hyperthyroidism.

In its sample, this clonotype was seen a few times. In DNA, the CDR3 is TGTGCCAGCAGTTCCCCCCGGACGATTGGCGGGTACGAGCAGTACTTC. Amino acids: CASSSPRTIGGYEQYF. V is TRBV6-2 or TRBV6-3 and J is TRBJ2-7; weak D call: TRBD2 (5 bases). The V gene's germline CDR1 is MNHEY and CDR2 SVGEGT. Trimming removed 4 bases at V and 4 bases at J, with 20 bases between. There are 16 residues in the CDR3.

The CDR3 bases are TGTGCCAGCAGTGAAGGTAGGACAGGGGGTTCCTCTGGGGCCAACGTCCTGACTTTC. It is translated as CASSEGRTGGSSGANVLTF. The chain is built from TRBV2 and TRBJ2-6; 10 bases are a match to TRBD1. With 1 base clipped from V and 0 bases from J, the junction kept 6 bases outside the gene matches. Germline CDR1 reads SNHLY; CDR2 reads FYNNEI. CDR3 length: 19 amino acids.

This clonotype occurred a few times. The chain couples TRBV30 to TRBJ2-7; D ambiguous. Trimming took off 2 bases at V and 6 bases at J, with 11 bases between the two ends. The V gene's germline CDR1 is GTSNPN and CDR2 SVGIG (reference sequence). CDR3 length equals 12 residues. For the CDR3, the DNA is TGTGCCTGGAGTCTAATTCCCGTCGAGCAGTACTTC. Residues: CAWSLIPVEQYF. The variable domain in full, completed from reference TRBV30 and TRBJ2-7, reads SQTIHQWPATLVQPVGSPLSLECTVEGTSNPNLYWYRQAAGRGLQLLFYSVGIGQISSEVPQNLSASRPQDRQFILSSKKLLLSDSGFYLCAWSLIPVEQYFGPGTRLTVT.

This clonotype appeared a few times. The chain links TRBV20-1 to TRBJ1-1; TRBD1 agrees at 8 bases. Looked up from germline, CDR1 is DFQATT and CDR2 is SNEGSKA (reference sequence). The ends lost 6 bases at V and 0 bases at J; junction bases unmatched: 9. This CDR3 has 15 residues. The CDR3 DNA is TGCAGTGCCGACGACAGGGGAAATTTGAACACTGAAGCTTTCTTT. The encoded protein is CSADDRGNLNTEAFF.

This clonotype was counted only a few times. The J gene is TRBJ2-2, the V gene TRBV9; D gene unclear. CDR3 length: 13 amino acids. Trimming shortened V by 7 bases and J by 2 bases, and 9 bases separated the two germline ends. Germline V gene sequence: CDR1 SGDLS, CDR2 YYNGEE. This chain's CDR3 is CASLSENTGELFF. CDR3 nucleotides: TGTGCCAGCTTGTCAGAAAACACCGGGGAGCTGTTTTTT.

This clonotype was detected ten times or more. The chain joins TRBV28 to TRBJ2-5, with 9 nucleotides matching TRBD2. The CDR3 has 14 amino acids. V lost 7 bases and J lost 2; bases outside the gene matches: 5. The germline CDR1 and CDR2 sequences are MDHEN and SYDVKM. CDR3 residues: CASNNSGRQETQYF. CDR3 bases: TGTGCCAGCAATAACAGCGGGAGGCAAGAGACCCAGTACTTC.

This clonotype was seen ten or more times. This chain joins TRBV20-1 and TRBJ2-3; a weak D match, TRBD1 (6 bases). The CDR3 runs to 13 residues. The V end lost 6 bases, the J end lost 5 bases, and 15 bases lay between the germline ends. In germline, CDR1 is DFQATT, CDR2 SNEGSKA (reference sequence). CDR3 residues: CSASDWGQDTQYF. The CDR3 nucleotides are TGCAGTGCGTCGGATTGGGGGCAAGATACGCAGTATTTT.

Here the CDR3 DNA reads TGCAGTGCATACGGACCCTCCACTAGCGGGTTTTACAATGAGCAGTTCTTC. It is translated as CSAYGPSTSGFYNEQFF. This sequence joins TRBV20-1 and TRBJ2-1, with TRBD2 identical over 9 bases. The J segment lost 4 bases and the V segment lost 6 bases, leaving 16 bases of the junction unmatched. The CDR3 is 17 residues long. Germline CDR1 reads DFQATT; CDR2 reads SNEGSKA (reference sequence).